The source of this T cell receptor beta chain is a study of T cells expressing NK-cell markers. As concerns this clonotype: Its target is unknown.

This CDR3 contains 16 residues. The germline CDR1 and CDR2 sequences are SGHRS and YFSETQ. Broader study findings: The share of CD8+ T cells held by dominant NKG2C+ clonotypes was roughly 1.0-8% in roughly 6 donors.

Following a re-call of the 5' RACE reads, TCRdb has one entry per CDR3 protein and lacks DNA. There are hundreds of thousands of distinct CDR3 sequences in the sample, with around 5.2% held by the top ten. The sample was blood T cells: a sorted CD56 or NKG2C T cell subset, CD4+ or CD8+ T cells, or bulk PBMC T cells (not recorded which). The sequence derives from a man aged 18 to 70 in good health. J is TRBJ1-1 and V is TRBV5-1; TCRdb's D call, TRBD1, is unchecked because there is no DNA. CDR3 amino acids: CASSFAFHTGDTEAFF.